Detailed here is one T cell receptor beta chain. As yet, its antigen is unknown. This entry belongs to a study of T cell responses to AZD1222 COVID-19 vaccine. As for the study in general: Doses given second, at about 4 or about 12 weeks, were pooled.

Regarding the study as a whole: Donors were largely white British and mainly female; clonal diversity was possibly underestimated. At 160-218 and 743-854, vaccine-associated CD4 TCRs were dominant, and they spanned spike.

The assay was immunoSEQ multiplex PCR, and TCRdb's table has in-frame clones only and misses some. The sample comprises some 62,000 clones, over 70% of which are singletons, and more than 12% rests with the top ten. The clonotype originates from an adult in good health. Material: peripheral blood, obtained on day 0 of AZD1222 vaccination.

This chain's CDR3 is CASQDRGGEKLFF. CDR3 DNA: TGTGCCAGCCAGGACAGGGGGGGTGAAAAACTGTTTTTT. The V call is TRBV6-5, the J call TRBJ1-4, with 10 positions matching TRBD1. The CDR3 has 13 residues. CDR1 is MNHEY, CDR2 SVGAGI, per germline. V lost 8 bases, J lost 7 bases, and 4 bases stayed unmatched.